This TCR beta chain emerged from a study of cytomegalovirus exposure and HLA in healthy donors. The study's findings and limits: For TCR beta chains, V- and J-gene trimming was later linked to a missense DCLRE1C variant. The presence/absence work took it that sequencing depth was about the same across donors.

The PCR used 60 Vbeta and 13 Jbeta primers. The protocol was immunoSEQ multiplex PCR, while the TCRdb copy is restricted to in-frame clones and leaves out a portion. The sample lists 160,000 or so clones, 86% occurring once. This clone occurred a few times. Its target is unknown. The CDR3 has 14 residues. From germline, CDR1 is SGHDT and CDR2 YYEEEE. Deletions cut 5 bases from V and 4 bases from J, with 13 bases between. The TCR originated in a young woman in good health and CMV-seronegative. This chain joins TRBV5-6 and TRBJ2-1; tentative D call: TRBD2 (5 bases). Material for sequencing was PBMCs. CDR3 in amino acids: CASRTKDGYNEQFF. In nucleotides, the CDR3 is TGTGCCAGCAGGACTAAAGACGGATACAATGAGCAGTTCTTC.